The 14 T cell receptor beta chains below come from one sample, sequenced in a study of T cells after yellow fever vaccination (dated by TCRdb to about 2019). In the paper's terms, the treatment or condition label means: live attenuated yellow fever vaccine strain. The library was built by means of 5' RACE. Reads for this sample came from an Illumina NovaSeq 6000. In TCRdb, the public reads were trimmed at Q25 with fastp and aligned with MiXCR, with productive beta chains retained. For every CDR3 protein sequence, its rows merge into one entry that carries the most common genes and DNA. The sample profile shows some 320,000 distinct CDR3 sequences; about 11% of them were found once. The ten largest clonotypes hold under 4% of the sample. The sample in question was CD4+ T cells sorted from PBMCs, obtained 45 days after the yellow fever booster vaccination. Receptor source: a man aged 18 to 35 who received the YFV17D yellow fever vaccine.

The chain recombines TRBV5-4 with TRBJ2-7; D unclear. Deletions cut 3 bases from V and 3 bases from J, with 13 bases between. The germline V gene has CDR1 SGHNT and CDR2 YYREEE (reference sequence). The CDR3 spans 14 residues. CDR3 sequence reads: CASSSVGAIYEQYF. CDR3 nucleotide sequence: TGTGCCAGCAGCTCGGTCGGTGCAATCTACGAGCAGTACTTC.

The gene calls are TRBV7-3 and TRBJ2-1, with 7 bases identical to TRBD1. The CDR3 is 16 residues long. V dropped 1 base and J dropped 3; count of bases not matched to a gene: 6. Germline V gene sequence: CDR1 SGHTA, CDR2 FQGTGA. The chain's CDR3 is CASSLKGGQRYNEQFF. CDR3 coding DNA: TGTGCCAGCAGCTTAAAAGGGGGACAGCGCTACAATGAGCAGTTCTTC. The whole variable domain, filled in from reference TRBV7-3 and TRBJ2-1, reads GAGVSQTPSNKVTEKGKYVELRCDPISGHTALYWYRQSLGQGPEFLIYFQGTGAADDSGLPNDRFFAVRPEGSVSTLKIQRTERGDSAVYLCASSLKGGQRYNEQFFGPGTRLTVL.

The chain employs TRBV3-1 and TRBJ2-3; the D call may be TRBD1 or TRBD2 (5 bases each). V dropped 5 bases and J dropped 0 bases, with 9 bases sitting between them. CDR1 is LGHDT and CDR2 is YNNKEL in the germline V gene (reference sequence). The CDR3 sequence is 14 residues long. CDR3 sequence (DNA): TGTGCCAGCAGCGAGGGGTCTAGCACAGATACGCAGTATTTT. It encodes CASSEGSSTDTQYF.

This clonotype was counted only a few times. V usage is TRBV18 and J usage is TRBJ2-3; no definite D call. V gave up 5 bases and J gave up 4 bases, with 7 bases separating them. The germline V gene has CDR1 KGHSH and CDR2 LQKENI. CDR3 length equals 12 residues. This CDR3 reads CASSGLADTQYF. CDR3 coding DNA: TGTGCCAGCTCAGGCTTAGCAGATACGCAGTATTTT.

V and J are TRBV27 and TRBJ2-1; D is undetermined. The CDR3 extends over 13 amino acids. CDR1 is MNHEY, CDR2 SMNVEV, per germline (reference sequence). With 7 bases removed from V and 9 bases from J, the gap between germline ends came to 16 bases. CDR3 nucleotides: TGTGCCAGCACCAAGGGCCAGAACGGTGAGCAGTTCTTC. It specifies CASTKGQNGEQFF.

This chain joins TRBV7-8 and TRBJ2-1; D gene ambiguous. There are 12 residues in the CDR3. Germline CDR1 is SGHVS and CDR2 is FQNEAQ. V was cut by 10 bases and J by 5 bases, with 12 bases left in between. The CDR3 reads CATQPWDNEQFF. In nucleotides, the CDR3 is TGTGCCACCCAGCCCTGGGACAATGAGCAGTTCTTC.

V and J are TRBV7-8 and TRBJ2-7; D may be TRBD1 (6 bases). Looked up from germline, CDR1 is SGHVS and CDR2 is FQNEAQ. This CDR3 is built from 15 residues. Trimming pared 5 bases from V and 2 bases from J, leaving 16 bases between. The CDR3 region has the DNA TGTGCCAGCAGCCGAGACGGGCAGGGGCCCTACGAGCAGTACGTC. Protein sequence: CASSRDGQGPYEQYV.

In DNA form, the CDR3 reads TGTGCCAGCAGCTTACAAGATCGTTCAGGGAGCATTGACGAGCAGTACGTC. Residues: CASSLQDRSGSIDEQYV. V usage is TRBV7-2 and J usage is TRBJ2-7, with D tentatively TRBD1 or TRBD2 (5 bases each). Germline V CDR1 and CDR2: SGHTA, FQGNSA. This CDR3 spans 17 amino acids. V lost 2 bases, J lost 5 bases, and 22 bases lay in between.

This clonotype has only a few counts. The rearrangement joins TRBV7-2 to TRBJ2-3, with 12 bases lining up with TRBD2. J gave up 10 bases and V 1 base, and 3 bases lay outside the gene matches. Germline loops: CDR1 SGHTA, CDR2 FQGNSA. The CDR3 loop spans 14 amino acids. CDR3 DNA: TGTGCCAGCAGCTTAGTGCTAGCGGGGGGGGCGCAGTATTTT. Its protein product is CASSLVLAGGAQYF.

The chain combines TRBV12-3 or TRBV12-4 with TRBJ1-2; possibly TRBD1 for D (5 bases). Trimming took 1 base from V and 2 from J, leaving 8 bases between them. The CDR3 has 14 residues. In nucleotides, the CDR3 is TGTGCCAGCAGTTTAGGGTGGGGGAACTATGGCTACACCTTC. Translated: CASSLGWGNYGYTF.

The chain combines TRBV6-2 or TRBV6-3 with TRBJ1-5; 9 nucleotides match TRBD1. The CDR3 runs to 18 residues. The junction had 11 bases not matched to a gene; V was cut back by 4 bases and J by 1 base. Germline V gene sequence: CDR1 MNHEY, CDR2 SVGEGT. CDR3 protein: CASSSSFRTGVSNQPQHF. The CDR3 DNA follows: TGTGCCAGCAGTTCCTCTTTTCGGACAGGGGTGAGCAATCAGCCCCAGCATTTT.

This clonotype was recorded a few times. This chain uses TRBV19 with TRBJ2-1, with a possible D match to TRBD1 (6 bases). Germline assignment: CDR1 LNHDA and CDR2 SQIVND (reference sequence). This CDR3 has 11 amino acids. Trimming pared 5 bases from V and 9 bases from J, leaving 8 bases between. The CDR3 bases are TGTGCCAGTAGTCACAGGGTTGAGCAGTTCTTC. This encodes CASSHRVEQFF.

The chain couples TRBV9 to TRBJ2-2; D possibly corresponds to TRBD1 (5 bases). V was shortened by 3 bases and J by 1 base, with 10 bases between the two germline ends. Germline assignment: CDR1 SGDLS and CDR2 YYNGEE. CDR3 length: 15 residues. The CDR3 reads CASSAPTENTGELFF. Written as DNA, the CDR3 is TGTGCCAGCAGCGCGCCGACAGAGAACACCGGGGAGCTGTTTTTT.

The table lists this clonotype with a few counts. The CDR3 protein is CASSLVGGGSDTQYF. CDR3 coding DNA: TGTGCCAGCAGCTTAGTTGGGGGGGGGTCAGATACGCAGTATTTT. The gene calls are TRBV7-2 and TRBJ2-3, with 7 bases lining up with TRBD2. CDR1 is SGHTA, CDR2 FQGNSA, per germline. V shed 1 base and J 4 bases; nucleotides not matched to a gene: 5. This CDR3 region has 15 residues.